The clone carrying this T cell receptor (beta chain) showed up many times. The data originate from a study of T cells in Graves' hyperthyroidism and ophthalmopathy. This CDR3 contains 14 residues. Trimming removed 6 bases from V and 4 bases from J, with 12 bases in between. From RNA transcripts, TCR beta CDR3 regions were amplified. The TCR CDR3 first-round RT-PCR relied on the HTBI primer set. Using its own MiXCR run on the multiplex PCR reads, TCRdb lists one record per CDR3 protein. The sample lists 690,000 or so distinct CDR3 sequences, about 17% occurring once. The chain carries TRBV12-3 or TRBV12-4 and TRBJ1-4; D unclear. This receptor was obtained from a woman between 50 and 59 years old with Graves' hyperthyroidism that later progressed to Graves' ophthalmopathy. Sequenced material: blood. CDR3 DNA sequence: TGTGCCAGCAGGGCGGGCGGGCGTAATGAAAAACTGTTTTTT. Translation: CASRAGGRNEKLFF.